This T cell receptor (beta chain) was found in a study of T cells after yellow fever vaccination. Study information: SMART-Seq v4 Ultra Low Input prepared libraries from low-cell fractions.

General observations from the study: A small share of clonotypes appeared in both CD4 and CD8 compartments. Peaking on day 5 versus 15, the secondary response was faster but weaker.

There are a few counts of this clonotype. Its antigen is not known. The length of the CDR3 is 15 residues. CDR1 and CDR2 (germline): MNHEY, SMNVEV (reference sequence). Trimming removed 11 bases at V and 1 base at J, with 18 bases between. Template-switching 5'RACE yielded the TCR cDNA; a universal primer site and UMIs were added in the process. TCRdb re-analysed the 5' RACE reads in MiXCR, keeping a single row per CDR3 protein. The table has some 670,000 distinct CDR3 sequences, 9% to 15% seen once. The sample here was PBMCs, taken on the day of the yellow fever booster vaccination. This receptor was identified in a man aged 25 to 45 who received the YFV17D yellow fever vaccine. The chain combines TRBV27 with TRBJ2-1; D may be TRBD2 (6 bases). The CDR3 DNA sequence: TGTGCCTCGGCGGGGAGCGGCCTTTCCTACAATGAGCAGTTCTTC. Translation: CASAGSGLSYNEQFF.